A selection of T cell receptor beta chains follows, all from one sample in a study of Ad26.COV2.S vaccination and SARS-CoV-2 variants. Sequencing used immunoSEQ multiplex PCR; TCRdb keeps in-frame clones, though not all of them. The sample has 200,000 to 300,000 clones; around 87% are singletons. The sample here was peripheral blood, taken in a trial of Ad26.COV2.S vaccine versus placebo. The source of these receptors is a person aged 18-65 years who received the Ad26.COV2.S COVID-19 vaccine or a placebo. CDR3s include the opening cysteine and the closing phenylalanine or tryptophan. D genes are given only for firm matches. Only part of the rows carry a size: once, few, many, or a class if the clone is expanded.

V gene	clone size	D gene	J gene	CDR3 protein	CDR3 DNA
TRBV10-2	-	-	TRBJ2-3	CASTRLAPTDTQYF	TGCGCCAGCACACGGCTAGCCCCCACAGATACGCAGTATTTT
TRBV9	-	-	TRBJ1-2	CASSLRTGNYGYTF	TGTGCCAGCAGCCTGAGGACCGGTAACTATGGCTACACCTTC
TRBV29-1	-	TRBD2	TRBJ2-5	CSVGRTSGRSETQYF	TGCAGCGTCGGACGGACTAGCGGGAGAAGCGAGACCCAGTACTTC
TRBV11-2	-	TRBD2	TRBJ2-7	CASSLEWTRGYEQYF	TGTGCCAGCAGCTTAGAATGGACTAGGGGCTACGAGCAGTACTTC
TRBV5-4	-	TRBD2	TRBJ2-5	CASSPRTSGGQETQYF	TGTGCCAGCAGCCCCCGGACTAGCGGGGGTCAAGAGACCCAGTACTTC
TRBV13	-	TRBD2	TRBJ2-1	CASSLFEGLVGNEQFF	TGTGCCAGCAGCTTATTCGAGGGACTAGTGGGTAATGAGCAGTTCTTC
TRBV7-9	-	-	TRBJ2-3	CASSLAPLDRTNTQYF	TGTGCCAGCAGCTTAGCCCCCCTTGACAGGACAAATACGCAGTATTTT
TRBV7-8	-	-	TRBJ2-7	CASSPPTSSYEQYF	TGTGCCAGCAGCCCCCCTACCAGCTCCTACGAGCAGTACTTC
TRBV4-3	-	-	TRBJ2-1	CASSQYTGTDNEQFF	TGCGCCAGCAGCCAATACACGGGCACCGACAATGAGCAGTTCTTC
TRBV5-1	-	TRBD1	TRBJ2-3	CASSSGDRAADTQYF	TGCGCCAGCAGCTCAGGAGACAGGGCCGCAGATACGCAGTATTTT
TRBV7-3	once	TRBD2	TRBJ2-7	CASSFQAGGYEQYF	TGTGCCAGCAGCTTCCAGGCGGGAGGTTACGAGCAGTACTTC
TRBV4-2	-	TRBD1	TRBJ1-3	CASSQVTGAGNTIYF	TGTGCCAGCAGCCAAGTTACAGGGGCGGGAAACACCATATATTTT
TRBV19	-	-	TRBJ1-3	CASSRGTASSGNTIYF	TGTGCCAGTAGCAGGGGAACAGCAAGCTCTGGAAACACCATATATTTT
TRBV19	-	-	TRBJ2-2	CASSIDPNTGELFF	TGTGCCAGTAGTATAGATCCAAACACCGGGGAGCTGTTTTTT
TRBV7-9	-	TRBD1	TRBJ2-7	CASSNTGASYEQYF	TGTGCCAGCAGCAATACAGGGGCCTCCTACGAGCAGTACTTC
TRBV28	-	-	TRBJ2-7	CASSIEGVYEQYF	TGTGCCAGCAGTATTGAGGGGGTTTACGAGCAGTACTTC
TRBV7-2	-	TRBD2	TRBJ2-3	CASSPSGRDIDTQYF	TGTGCCAGCAGCCCTAGCGGGAGAGACATAGATACGCAGTATTTT
TRBV3-1/TRBV3-2	-	TRBD1	TRBJ1-4	CASRQGASEKLFF	TGTGCCAGCCGACAGGGGGCTAGTGAAAAACTGTTTTTT
TRBV9	-	-	TRBJ1-3	CASSTRRHSGNTIYF	TGTGCCAGCAGCACCCGACGGCACTCTGGAAACACCATATATTTT
TRBV6-2/TRBV6-3	-	TRBD2	TRBJ2-3	CASSYSRGLRTDTQYF	TGTGCCAGCAGTTACTCGAGGGGACTAAGGACAGATACGCAGTATTTT
TRBV27	-	-	TRBJ2-5	CASSLSLTAGGRESLETQYF	TGTGCCAGCAGTTTATCGTTAACCGCCGGGGGGCGGGAGAGTTTAGAGACCCAGTACTTC
TRBV3-1/TRBV3-2	-	TRBD1	TRBJ2-3	CASSPGTGISTQYF	TGTGCCAGCAGCCCCGGGACAGGGATATCGACGCAGTATTTT
TRBV6-6	-	TRBD1	TRBJ2-7	CASSTGQGDSYEQYF	TGTGCCAGCAGTACGGGACAGGGGGACTCCTACGAGCAGTACTTC
TRBV29-1	-	TRBD1	TRBJ2-7	CSVAADRVGYEQYF	TGCAGCGTCGCCGCCGACAGGGTAGGTTACGAGCAGTACTTC
TRBV20-1	-	-	TRBJ2-3	CSARRDTQYF	TGCAGTGCTCGTCGAGATACGCAGTATTTT
TRBV5-4	-	TRBD1	TRBJ2-7	CASSLRQGATSYEQYF	TGTGCCAGCAGCTTGAGACAGGGGGCGACCTCCTACGAGCAGTACTTC
TRBV5-6	-	-	TRBJ1-5	CASSLAGYQPQHF	TGTGCCAGCAGCTTAGCAGGGTATCAGCCCCAGCATTTT
TRBV29-1	-	-	TRBJ2-3	CSSGISDTQYF	TGCAGCTCCGGTATCTCGGATACGCAGTATTTT
TRBV14	-	-	TRBJ2-1	CASQLGQDSYNEQFF	TGTGCCAGCCAACTCGGACAAGACTCCTACAATGAGCAGTTCTTC
TRBV27	-	TRBD1	TRBJ2-7	CASNDRGRYEQYF	TGTGCCAGCAACGACAGGGGGCGATACGAGCAGTACTTC
TRBV30	-	-	TRBJ2-1	CAWSKDRFNEQFF	TGTGCCTGGAGTAAGGACAGATTCAATGAGCAGTTCTTC
TRBV18	-	TRBD1	TRBJ2-3	CASSPQGAWTDTQYF	TGTGCCAGCTCTCCACAGGGGGCATGGACAGATACGCAGTATTTT
TRBV4-1	-	TRBD1	TRBJ2-7	CASSPDRAYEQYF	TGCGCCAGCAGCCCGGACAGGGCCTACGAGCAGTACTTC
TRBV6-7	-	-	TRBJ2-4	CASSLPRQLLAKNIQYF	TGTGCCAGCAGTCTCCCCCGACAGCTACTAGCCAAAAACATTCAGTACTTC
TRBV24-1	-	-	TRBJ2-6	CATSQDTRLSGANVLTF	TGTGCCACCAGTCAAGACACCCGACTCTCTGGGGCCAACGTCCTGACTTTC
TRBV11-3	-	-	TRBJ2-2	CASSLTSRNTGELFF	TGTGCCAGCAGCTTAACTAGCCGGAACACCGGGGAGCTGTTTTTT
TRBV29-1	-	TRBD2	TRBJ2-5	CSVGGAGGPGAQYF	TGCAGCGTTGGGGGAGCGGGAGGGCCTGGGGCCCAGTACTTC
TRBV2	-	-	TRBJ1-4	CASSLPLGDEKLFF	TGTGCCAGCAGTCTGCCCTTGGGGGATGAAAAACTGTTTTTT
TRBV3-1/TRBV3-2	-	-	TRBJ1-2	CASSQDGAYGYTF	TGTGCCAGCAGCCAGGACGGGGCGTATGGCTACACCTTC
TRBV11-2	-	-	TRBJ2-1	CASSIWTDNEQFF	TGTGCCAGCAGCATCTGGACCGACAATGAGCAGTTCTTC
TRBV5-1	-	-	TRBJ2-3	CASSLRDLNTDTQYF	TGCGCCAGCAGCCTCAGGGACTTGAACACAGATACGCAGTATTTT
TRBV10-3	-	TRBD1	TRBJ2-5	CAISESTRDRSTETQYF	TGTGCCATCAGTGAGTCGACCCGGGACAGGTCAACAGAGACCCAGTACTTC
TRBV6-4	-	-	TRBJ2-3	CASSVTGTDTQYF	TGTGCCAGCAGTGTCACGGGAACAGATACGCAGTATTTT
TRBV10-3	-	TRBD1	TRBJ1-1	CAISDPRSDGQGNTEAFF	TGTGCCATCAGTGACCCGAGGTCGGATGGACAGGGAAACACTGAAGCTTTCTTT
TRBV28	many	-	TRBJ2-2	CASSLGGTNTGELFF	TGTGCCAGCAGTTTAGGCGGAACGAACACCGGGGAGCTGTTTTTT
TRBV29-1	-	TRBD1	TRBJ2-1	CSVRDRFNEQFF	TGCAGCGTCCGGGACAGGTTCAATGAGCAGTTCTTC
TRBV24-1	-	-	TRBJ2-5	CATSDLQETQYF	TGTGCCACCAGTGACCTGCAAGAGACCCAGTACTTC
TRBV19	-	-	TRBJ1-2	CASMGQPYGYTF	TGTGCCAGTATGGGGCAGCCATATGGCTACACCTTC
TRBV12-5	-	-	TRBJ1-2	CASGLVHGGGYTF	TGTGCTAGTGGTTTGGTACACGGGGGTGGCTACACCTTC
TRBV6-5	-	-	TRBJ1-1	CASGSSWNTEAFF	TGTGCCAGTGGTTCGTCCTGGAACACTGAAGCTTTCTTT
TRBV18	-	TRBD1	TRBJ1-1	CASSPQGASTEAFF	TGTGCCAGCTCACCACAGGGGGCGAGCACTGAAGCTTTCTTT
TRBV5-1	-	-	TRBJ1-4	CASSLSGMDEKLFF	TGCGCCAGCAGCTTGTCCGGAATGGATGAAAAACTGTTTTTT
TRBV2	-	TRBD2	TRBJ2-1	CATLTVRDGGYNEQFF	TGTGCCACCCTTACAGTCCGGGACGGGGGGTACAATGAGCAGTTCTTC